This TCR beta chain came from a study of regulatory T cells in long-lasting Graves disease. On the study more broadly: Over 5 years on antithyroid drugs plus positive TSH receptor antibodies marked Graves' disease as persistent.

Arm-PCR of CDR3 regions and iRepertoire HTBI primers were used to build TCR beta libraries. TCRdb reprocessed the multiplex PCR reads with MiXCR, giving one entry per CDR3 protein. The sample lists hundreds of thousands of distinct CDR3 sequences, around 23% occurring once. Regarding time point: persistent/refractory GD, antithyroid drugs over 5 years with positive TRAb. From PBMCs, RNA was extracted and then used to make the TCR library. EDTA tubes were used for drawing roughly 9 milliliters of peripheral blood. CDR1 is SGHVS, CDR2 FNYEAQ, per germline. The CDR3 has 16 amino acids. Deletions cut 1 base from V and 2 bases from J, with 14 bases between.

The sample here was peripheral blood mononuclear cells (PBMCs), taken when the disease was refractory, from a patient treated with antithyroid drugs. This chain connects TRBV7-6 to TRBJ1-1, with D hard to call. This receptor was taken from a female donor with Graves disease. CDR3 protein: CASSLGSPGANTEAFF. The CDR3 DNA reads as TGTGCCAGCAGCTTAGGGTCACCGGGAGCTAACACTGAAGCTTTCTTT.